This TCR beta chain was sequenced during a study of blood T cell repertoires in COVID-19. For the study at large: Acute and convalescent COVID-19 samples came from the United States, Italy and Spain.

As processed by the authors: Amplifying reference gene primers gave estimates of nucleated cell counts. Repertoires were generated with immunoSEQ multiplex PCR, while TCRdb's copy carries only in-frame clones and drops some. The DNA was the basis for D and trimming; V, J and clone size are from that table. This sample has about 84,000 clones, with about 73% found just once. Germline CDR1 MNHEY, CDR2 SVGAGI. Germline trimming cut 7 bases from V and 5 bases from J; bases unmatched to any gene: 12. The CDR3 has 15 residues. V is TRBV6-5 and J is TRBJ2-5; 8 bases match TRBD2. This receptor was taken from a man aged 50 to 59 with active or convalescent COVID-19. The sequenced sample consisted of peripheral blood. The CDR3 loop reads CASNEYGGAGETQYF. The CDR3 nucleotides read TGTGCCAGCAACGAGTACGGGGGGGCCGGTGAGACCCAGTACTTC.